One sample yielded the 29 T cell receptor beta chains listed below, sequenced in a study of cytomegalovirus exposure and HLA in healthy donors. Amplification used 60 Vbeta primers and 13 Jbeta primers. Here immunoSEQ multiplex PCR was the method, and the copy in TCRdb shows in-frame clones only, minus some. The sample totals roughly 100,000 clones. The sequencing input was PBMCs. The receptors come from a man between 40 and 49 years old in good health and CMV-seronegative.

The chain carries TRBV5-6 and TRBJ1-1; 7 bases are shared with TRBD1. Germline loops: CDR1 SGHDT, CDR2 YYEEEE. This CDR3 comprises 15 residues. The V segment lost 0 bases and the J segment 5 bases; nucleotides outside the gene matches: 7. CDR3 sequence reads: CASSLVDREVTEAFF. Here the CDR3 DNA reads TGTGCCAGCAGCTTGGTTGACAGGGAAGTGACTGAAGCTTTCTTT.

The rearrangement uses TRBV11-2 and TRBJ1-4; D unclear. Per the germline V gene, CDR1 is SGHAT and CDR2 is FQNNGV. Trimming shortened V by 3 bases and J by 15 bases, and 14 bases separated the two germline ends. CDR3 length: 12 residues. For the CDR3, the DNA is TGTGCCAGCAGCTTCGCGGGCTTGGAGGTGTTTTTT. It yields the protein CASSFAGLEVFF.

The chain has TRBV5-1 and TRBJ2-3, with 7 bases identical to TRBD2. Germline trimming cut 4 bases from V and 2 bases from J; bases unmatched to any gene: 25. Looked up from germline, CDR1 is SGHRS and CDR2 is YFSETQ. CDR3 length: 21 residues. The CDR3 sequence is CASSPTRGGSNAARNTDTQYF. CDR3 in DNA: TGCGCCAGCAGCCCGACGAGGGGCGGGAGTAACGCCGCGCGTAACACAGATACGCAGTATTTT.

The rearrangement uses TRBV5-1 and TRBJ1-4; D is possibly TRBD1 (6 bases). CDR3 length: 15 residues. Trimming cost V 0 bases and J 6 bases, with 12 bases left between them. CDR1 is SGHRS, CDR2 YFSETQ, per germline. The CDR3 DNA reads TGCGCCAGCAGCTTGGGGGGGCTTCGTGATGAAAAACTGTTTTTT. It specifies CASSLGGLRDEKLFF.

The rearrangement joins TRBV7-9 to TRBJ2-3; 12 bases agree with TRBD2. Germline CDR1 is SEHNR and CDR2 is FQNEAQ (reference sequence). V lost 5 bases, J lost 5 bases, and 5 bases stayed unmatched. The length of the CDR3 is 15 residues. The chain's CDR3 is CASSRLAGAEDTQYF. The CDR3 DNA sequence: TGTGCCAGCAGCCGACTAGCGGGAGCGGAAGATACGCAGTATTTT.

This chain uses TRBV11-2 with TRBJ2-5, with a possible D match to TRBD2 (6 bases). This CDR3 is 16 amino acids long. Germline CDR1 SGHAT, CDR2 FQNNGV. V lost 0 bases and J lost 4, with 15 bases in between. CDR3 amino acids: CASSLDTATRGETQYF. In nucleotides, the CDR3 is TGTGCCAGCAGCTTAGACACTGCGACTAGGGGAGAGACCCAGTACTTC.

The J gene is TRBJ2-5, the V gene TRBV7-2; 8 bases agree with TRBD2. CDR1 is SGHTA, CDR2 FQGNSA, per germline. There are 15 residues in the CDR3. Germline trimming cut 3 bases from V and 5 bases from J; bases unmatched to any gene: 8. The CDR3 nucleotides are TGTGCCAGCAGCTTCCAGAGCGGGAGAGTTGAGACCCAGTACTTC. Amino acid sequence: CASSFQSGRVETQYF.

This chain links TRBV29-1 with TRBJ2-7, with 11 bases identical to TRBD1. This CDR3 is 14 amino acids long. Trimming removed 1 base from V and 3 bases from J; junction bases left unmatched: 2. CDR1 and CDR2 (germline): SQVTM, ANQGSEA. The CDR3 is CSVEGDRGNYEQYF. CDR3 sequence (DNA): TGCAGCGTTGAAGGGGACAGGGGGAACTACGAGCAGTACTTC.

The CDR3: CASGLVPDSEGGRETQYF. Written as DNA, the CDR3 is TGTGCTAGTGGTTTGGTACCCGATTCGGAGGGCGGAAGAGAGACCCAGTACTTC. This chain uses TRBV12-5 with TRBJ2-5, with a weak D call TRBD2 (6 bases). CDR1 LGHNT and CDR2 FRNRAP come from the germline V gene. Trimming took off 0 bases at V and 4 bases at J, with 21 bases between the two ends. CDR3 length: 18 residues.

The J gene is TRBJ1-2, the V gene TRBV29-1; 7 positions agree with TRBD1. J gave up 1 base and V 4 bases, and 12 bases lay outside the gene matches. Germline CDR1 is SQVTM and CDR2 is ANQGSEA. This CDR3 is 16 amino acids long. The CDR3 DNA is TGCAGCGTTGGAGGTGTGACAGGGCGGGTTAACTATGGCTACACCTTC. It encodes CSVGGVTGRVNYGYTF.

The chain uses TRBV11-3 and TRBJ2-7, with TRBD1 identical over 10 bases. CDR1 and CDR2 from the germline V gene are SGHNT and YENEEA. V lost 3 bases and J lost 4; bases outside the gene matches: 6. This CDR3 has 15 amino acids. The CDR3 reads CASSFAGTGAYEQYF. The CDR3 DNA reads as TGTGCCAGCAGCTTTGCCGGGACAGGGGCTTACGAGCAGTACTTC.

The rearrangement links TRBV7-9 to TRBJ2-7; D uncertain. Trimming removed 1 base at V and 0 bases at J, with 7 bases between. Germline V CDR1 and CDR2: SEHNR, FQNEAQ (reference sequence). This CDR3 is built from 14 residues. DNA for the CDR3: TGTGCCAGCAGCTTAGTTACATCCTCCTACGAGCAGTACTTC. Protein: CASSLVTSSYEQYF.

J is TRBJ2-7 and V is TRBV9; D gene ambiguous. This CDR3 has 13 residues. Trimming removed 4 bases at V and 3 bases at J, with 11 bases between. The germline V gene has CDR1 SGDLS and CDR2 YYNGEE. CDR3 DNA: TGTGCCAGCAGCCCACAGATTGGCTACGAGCAGTACTTC. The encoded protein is CASSPQIGYEQYF. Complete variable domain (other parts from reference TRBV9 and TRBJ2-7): DSGVTQTPKHLITATGQRVTLRCSPRSGDLSVYWYQQSLDQGLQFLIQYYNGEERAKGNILERFSAQQFPDLHSELNLSSLELGDSALYFCASSPQIGYEQYFGPGTRLTVT.

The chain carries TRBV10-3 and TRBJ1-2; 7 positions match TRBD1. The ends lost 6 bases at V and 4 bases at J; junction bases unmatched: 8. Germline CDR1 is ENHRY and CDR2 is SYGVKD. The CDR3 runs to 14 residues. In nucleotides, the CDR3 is TGTGCCATCAGGCCGGGACAGCAAGTCTATGGCTACACCTTC. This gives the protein CAIRPGQQVYGYTF.

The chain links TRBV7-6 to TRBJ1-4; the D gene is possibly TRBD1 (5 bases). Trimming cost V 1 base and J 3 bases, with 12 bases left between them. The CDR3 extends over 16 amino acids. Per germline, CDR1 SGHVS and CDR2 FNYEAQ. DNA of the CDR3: TGTGCCAGCAGCTTAGAGGTTGCGGGGGCTAATGAAAAACTGTTTTTT. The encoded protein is CASSLEVAGANEKLFF.

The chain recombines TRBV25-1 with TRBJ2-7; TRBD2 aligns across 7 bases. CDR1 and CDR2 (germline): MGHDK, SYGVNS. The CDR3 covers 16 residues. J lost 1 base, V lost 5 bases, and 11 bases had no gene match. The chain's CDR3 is CASSKLSGVGSYEQYF. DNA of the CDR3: TGTGCCAGCAGTAAATTAAGCGGGGTAGGGTCCTACGAGCAGTACTTC.

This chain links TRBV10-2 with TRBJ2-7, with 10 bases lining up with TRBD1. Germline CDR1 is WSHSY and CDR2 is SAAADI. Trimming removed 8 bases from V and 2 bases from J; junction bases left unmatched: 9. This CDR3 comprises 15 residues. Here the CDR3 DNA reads TGCGCCAGCCGACCCGGAGGGACAGGGGCCTACGAGCAGTACTTC. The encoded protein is CASRPGGTGAYEQYF.

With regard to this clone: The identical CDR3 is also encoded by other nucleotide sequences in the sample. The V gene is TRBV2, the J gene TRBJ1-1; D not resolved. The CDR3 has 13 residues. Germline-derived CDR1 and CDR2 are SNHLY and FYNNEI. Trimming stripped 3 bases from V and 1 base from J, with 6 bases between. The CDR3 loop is CASSDSANTEAFF. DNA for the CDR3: TGTGCCAGCAGTGACAGTGCGAACACTGAAGCTTTCTTT.

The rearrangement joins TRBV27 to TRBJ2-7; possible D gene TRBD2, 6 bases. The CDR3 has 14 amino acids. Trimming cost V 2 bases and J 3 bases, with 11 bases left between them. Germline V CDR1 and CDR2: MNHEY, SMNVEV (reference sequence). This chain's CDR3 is CASSLNGGIYEQYF. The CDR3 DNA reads TGTGCCAGCAGTTTAAACGGGGGAATCTACGAGCAGTACTTC.

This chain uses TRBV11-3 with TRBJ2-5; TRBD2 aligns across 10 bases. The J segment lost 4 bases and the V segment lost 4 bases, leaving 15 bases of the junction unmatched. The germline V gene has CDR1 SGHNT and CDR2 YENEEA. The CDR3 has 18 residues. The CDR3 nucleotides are TGTGCCAGCAGCTCACCCCAAGGCGGTCTAGCGGGAGCAGAGACCCAGTACTTC. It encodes CASSSPQGGLAGAETQYF.

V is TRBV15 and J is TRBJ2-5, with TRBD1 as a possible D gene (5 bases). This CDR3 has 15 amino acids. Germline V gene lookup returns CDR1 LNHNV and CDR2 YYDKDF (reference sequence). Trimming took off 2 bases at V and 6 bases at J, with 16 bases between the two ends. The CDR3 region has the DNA TGTGCCACCAGCAGACCCACGTCAGGGTGGAAGACCCAGTACTTC. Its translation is CATSRPTSGWKTQYF.

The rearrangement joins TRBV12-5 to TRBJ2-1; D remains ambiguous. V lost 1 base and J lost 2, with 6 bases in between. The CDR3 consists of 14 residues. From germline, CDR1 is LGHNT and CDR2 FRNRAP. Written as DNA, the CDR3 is TGTGCTAGTGGTTTGGGCGAACCCTACAATGAGCAGTTCTTC. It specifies CASGLGEPYNEQFF.

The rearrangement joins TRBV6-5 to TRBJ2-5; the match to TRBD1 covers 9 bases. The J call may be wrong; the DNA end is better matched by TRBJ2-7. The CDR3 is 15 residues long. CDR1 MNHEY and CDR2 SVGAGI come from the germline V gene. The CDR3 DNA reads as TGTGCCAGCAGTTACCGGGACAGGGCCTCCTACGAGCAGTACTTC. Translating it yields CASSYRDRASYEQYF.

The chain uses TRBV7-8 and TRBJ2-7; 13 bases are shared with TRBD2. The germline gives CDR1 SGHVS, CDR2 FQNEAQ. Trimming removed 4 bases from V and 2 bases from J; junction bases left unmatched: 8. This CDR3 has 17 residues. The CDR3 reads CASSSRTSGGRTYEQYF. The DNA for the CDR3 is TGTGCCAGCAGCTCCCGGACTAGCGGGGGCCGAACCTACGAGCAGTACTTC.

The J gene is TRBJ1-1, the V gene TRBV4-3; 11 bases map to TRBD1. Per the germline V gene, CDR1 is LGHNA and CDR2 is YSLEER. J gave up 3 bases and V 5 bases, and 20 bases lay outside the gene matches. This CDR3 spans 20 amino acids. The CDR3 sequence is CASSVRSTGTGGTADTEAFF. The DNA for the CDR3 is TGCGCCAGCAGCGTTCGAAGTACCGGGACAGGGGGGACTGCGGACACTGAAGCTTTCTTT.

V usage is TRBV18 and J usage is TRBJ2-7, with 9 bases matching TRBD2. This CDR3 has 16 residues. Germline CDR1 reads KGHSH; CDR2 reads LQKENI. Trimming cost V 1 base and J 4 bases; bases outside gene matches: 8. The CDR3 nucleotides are TGTGCCAGCTCACCACAAACAGCGGGAGGCGCATACGAGCAGTACTTC. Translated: CASSPQTAGGAYEQYF.

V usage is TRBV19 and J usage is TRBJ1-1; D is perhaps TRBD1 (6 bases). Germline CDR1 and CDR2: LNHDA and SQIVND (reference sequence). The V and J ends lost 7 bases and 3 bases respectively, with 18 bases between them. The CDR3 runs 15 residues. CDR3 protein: CASTGGGGLYTEAFF. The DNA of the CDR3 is TGTGCCAGTACCGGAGGGGGGGGCTTGTACACTGAAGCTTTCTTT.

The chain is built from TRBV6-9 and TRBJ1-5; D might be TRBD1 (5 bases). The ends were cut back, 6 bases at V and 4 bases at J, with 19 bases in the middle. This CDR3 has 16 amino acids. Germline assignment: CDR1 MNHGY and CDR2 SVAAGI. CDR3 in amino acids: CASSQRTQHNNQPQHF. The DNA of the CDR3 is TGTGCCAGCAGCCAAAGGACACAACACAATAATCAGCCCCAGCATTTT.

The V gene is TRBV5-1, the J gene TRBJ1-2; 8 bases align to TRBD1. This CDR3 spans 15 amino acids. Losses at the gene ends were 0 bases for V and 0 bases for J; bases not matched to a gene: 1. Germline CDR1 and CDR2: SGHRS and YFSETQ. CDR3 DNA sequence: TGCGCCAGCAGCTTGGACAGGGGGTCTAACTATGGCTACACCTTC. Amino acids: CASSLDRGSNYGYTF.